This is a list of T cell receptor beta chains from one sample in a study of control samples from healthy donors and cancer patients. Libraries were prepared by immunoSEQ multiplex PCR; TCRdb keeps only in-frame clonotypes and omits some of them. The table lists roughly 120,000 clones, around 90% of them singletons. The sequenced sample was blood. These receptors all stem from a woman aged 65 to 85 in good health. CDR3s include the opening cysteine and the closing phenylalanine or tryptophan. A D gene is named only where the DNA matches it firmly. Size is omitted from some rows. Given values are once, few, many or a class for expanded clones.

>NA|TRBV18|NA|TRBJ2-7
TGTGCCAGCTCACCATTTAGAGGACGGGAGCAGTACTTC
CASSPFRGREQYF
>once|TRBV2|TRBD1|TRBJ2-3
TGTGCCAGCGGTAGTTCACAGGGGGCGCCGGATACGCAGTATTTT
CASGSSQGAPDTQYF
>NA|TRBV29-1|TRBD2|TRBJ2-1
TGCAGCCCATTGGGACTAGCGGGGGGTTACAATGAGCAGTTCTTC
CSPLGLAGGYNEQFF
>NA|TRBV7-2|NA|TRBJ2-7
TGTGCCAGCAGCCTTTGGTGGGATCAGTCCTACGAGCAGTACTTC
CASSLWWDQSYEQYF
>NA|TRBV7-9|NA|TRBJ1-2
TGTGCCAGCAGCCCCGGGGCAGGGGAGAGCTATGGCTACACCTTC
CASSPGAGESYGYTF
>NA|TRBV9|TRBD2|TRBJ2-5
TGTGCCAGCAGCGTAGGCGGCGGGGGGGCCGGGGAGACCCAGTACTTC
CASSVGGGGAGETQYF
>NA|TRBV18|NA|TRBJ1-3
TGTGCCAGCTCATCACGGGCAGGGCTGGTAGGAAACACCATATATTTT
CASSSRAGLVGNTIYF
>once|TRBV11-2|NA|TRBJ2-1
TGTGCCAGCAGCTTAGACTACACAAACTCTAATGAGCAGTTCTTC
CASSLDYTNSNEQFF
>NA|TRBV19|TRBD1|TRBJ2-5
TGTGCCAGTAGTTCAAACAGGGGGCAAGGGGAGACCCAGTACTTC
CASSSNRGQGETQYF
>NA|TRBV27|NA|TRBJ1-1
TGTGCCAGCAGTTTAGACCGCTTGGGCATCATGAACACTGAAGCTTTCTTT
CASSLDRLGIMNTEAFF
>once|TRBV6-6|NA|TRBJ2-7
TGTGCCAGCAGTTCCCTAGGCGGGGGCCGAAACTACGAGCAGTACTTC
CASSSLGGGRNYEQYF
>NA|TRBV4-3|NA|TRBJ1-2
TGCGCCAGCAGCCTTACCGGATTGAGGGACCATGGCTACACCTTC
CASSLTGLRDHGYTF
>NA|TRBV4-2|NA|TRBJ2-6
TGTGCCAGCAGCCAGCCCCCCGGGAGCTTCGTTGGGGCCAACGTCCTGACTTTC
CASSQPPGSFVGANVLTF
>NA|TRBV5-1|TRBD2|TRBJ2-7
TGCGCCAGCAGCTTACTAGCGGATAGGGGCTACGAGCAGTACTTC
CASSLLADRGYEQYF